Below, 15 T cell receptor beta chains from the same sample are listed, as sequenced in a study of OX40 agonist ivuxolimab in advanced cancers. Only in-frame clones appear in the TCRdb table, and some are missing; sequencing was by immunoSEQ multiplex PCR. The sample includes about 36,000 clones, more than 70% of them seen just once. The sample here was CD4+ or CD8+ T cells sorted from blood, taken in a trial of the OX40 agonist ivuxolimab. Receptors were obtained from an adult with an advanced solid tumor such as melanoma, head and neck, liver or kidney cancer.

This chain uses TRBV28 with TRBJ2-7; weak D call: TRBD2 (5 bases). V lost 5 bases and J 7 bases, leaving 12 bases between the germline ends. The CDR3 contains 12 residues. Germline CDR1 and CDR2: MDHEN and SYDVKM. The CDR3 DNA sequence: TGTGCCAGCAGTCCCCCCCCGGGGGAGCAGTACTTC. It specifies CASSPPPGEQYF.

This chain joins TRBV2 and TRBJ2-2, with D possibly being TRBD2 (5 bases). CDR1 is SNHLY, CDR2 FYNNEI, per germline. The CDR3 extends over 17 amino acids. Trimming shortened V by 5 bases and J by 2 bases, and 18 bases separated the two germline ends. As DNA, the CDR3 is TGTGCCAGCAGTCCCTCGCGGGCTACAGTCAACACCGGGGAGCTGTTTTTT. Its translation: CASSPSRATVNTGELFF.

This clone was recorded only once. V and J are TRBV13 and TRBJ2-1; D is undetermined. Trimming took off 5 bases at V and 8 bases at J, with 10 bases between the two ends. The germline V gene encodes CDR1 PRHDT and CDR2 FYEKMQ (reference sequence). The CDR3 spans 12 residues. The CDR3 here is CASSPVRYEQFF. The CDR3 nucleotides read TGTGCCAGCAGCCCCGTCAGGTATGAGCAGTTCTTC.

Within the sample, this clone is medium-sized. V usage is TRBV5-1 and J usage is TRBJ2-1, with TRBD2 matching 7 bases. CDR1 SGHRS and CDR2 YFSETQ come from the germline V gene. The CDR3 is 12 amino acids. Trimming at V came to 5 bases and at J to 7 bases, leaving 3 bases not matched to a gene. CDR3 residues: CASRLAFNEQFF. The CDR3 DNA follows: TGCGCCAGCAGACTAGCGTTTAATGAGCAGTTCTTC.

The rearrangement joins TRBV5-4 to TRBJ1-5, with D perhaps TRBD1 (5 bases). This CDR3 is 16 amino acids long. V dropped 2 bases and J dropped 6 bases, with 18 bases sitting between them. Germline assignment: CDR1 SGHNT and CDR2 YYREEE (reference sequence). In DNA, the CDR3 is TGTGCCAGCAGCTTTTATGGGGCCGGGGAAATTCAGCCCCAGCATTTT. Encoded protein: CASSFYGAGEIQPQHF. Complete variable domain (other parts from reference TRBV5-4 and TRBJ1-5): ETGVTQSPTHLIKTRGQQVTLRCSSQSGHNTVSWYQQALGQGPQFIFQYYREEENGRGNFPPRFSGLQFPNYSSELNVNALELDDSALYLCASSFYGAGEIQPQHFGDGTRLSIL.

The J gene is TRBJ2-4, the V gene TRBV7-9; D may be TRBD1 (6 bases). Germline loops: CDR1 SEHNR, CDR2 FQNEAQ (reference sequence). This CDR3 has 14 amino acids. V dropped 1 base and J dropped 7 bases, with 11 bases sitting between them. DNA of the CDR3: TGTGCCAGCAGCTTAGAACAGGGTTCGAACATTCAGTACTTC. Amino acid sequence: CASSLEQGSNIQYF.

This sequence joins TRBV6-6 and TRBJ2-7, with TRBD2 matching over 9 bases. This CDR3 spans 16 amino acids. Germline trimming cut 5 bases from V and 3 bases from J; bases unmatched to any gene: 11. The germline V gene has CDR1 MNHNY and CDR2 SVGAGI (reference sequence). CDR3 in amino acids: CASSTSRTSGFYEQYF. For the CDR3, the DNA is TGTGCCAGCAGTACCTCTCGAACTAGCGGGTTCTACGAGCAGTACTTC.

This clone has just a few counts. The chain joins TRBV7-3 to TRBJ1-5; no clear D. CDR3 length: 13 residues. V dropped 5 bases and J dropped 4 bases, with 9 bases sitting between them. Germline V gene sequence: CDR1 SGHTA, CDR2 FQGTGA. CDR3 sequence reads: CASSQDGNQPQHF. The CDR3 coding sequence is TGTGCCAGCAGCCAGGACGGGAATCAGCCCCAGCATTTT.

The chain joins TRBV28 to TRBJ2-7, with 7 bases that match TRBD2. Trimming took 2 bases from V and 2 from J; bases not matched to a gene: 6. The germline gives CDR1 MDHEN, CDR2 SYDVKM. The CDR3 contains 15 residues. The CDR3 region has the DNA TGTGCCAGCAGTTTAAGGGCTAGCGGTACCTACGAGCAGTACTTC. This gives the protein CASSLRASGTYEQYF.

CDR3 DNA sequence: TGTGCCAGCAGTTACGCTGGCCATGGCTACACCTTC. It codes for CASSYAGHGYTF. The chain joins TRBV6-6 to TRBJ1-2, with D unresolved. The germline gives CDR1 MNHNY, CDR2 SVGAGI (reference sequence). Trimming stripped 2 bases from V and 6 bases from J, with 7 bases between. The CDR3 contains 12 residues.

This chain uses TRBV9 with TRBJ1-1; D not certain. CDR1 is SGDLS and CDR2 is YYNGEE in the germline V gene. There are 12 residues in the CDR3. The ends were cut back, 3 bases at V and 0 bases at J, with 3 bases in the middle. CDR3 region: CASSEVNTEAFF. As DNA, the CDR3 is TGTGCCAGCAGCGAGGTGAACACTGAAGCTTTCTTT.

This clone is termed medium-sized (0.01 to 0.1%). The chain uses TRBV29-1 and TRBJ1-1; D possibly corresponds to TRBD1 (6 bases). The V gene lost 7 bases and the J gene lost 5 bases, with 14 bases spanning the gap. Per germline, CDR1 SQVTM and CDR2 ANQGSEA. The CDR3 spans 12 residues. CDR3: CSAYRDQTEAFF. The CDR3, as DNA: TGCAGCGCCTACAGGGATCAAACTGAAGCTTTCTTT. Full variable domain (rest looked up from reference TRBV29-1 and TRBJ1-1): SAVISQKPSRDICQRGTSLTIQCQVDSQVTMMFWYRQQPGQSLTLIATANQGSEATYESGFVIDKFPISRPNLTFSTLTVSNMSPEDSSIYLCSAYRDQTEAFFGQGTRLTVV.

The V call is TRBV4-1, the J call TRBJ2-7; possibly TRBD1 or TRBD2 for D (5 bases each). CDR3 size: 15 residues. CDR1 MGHRA and CDR2 YSYEKL come from the germline V gene. The ends were cut back, 1 base at V and 3 bases at J, with 13 bases in the middle. The DNA of the CDR3 is TGCGCCAGCAGCCAAGGAGGGACGGGATACTACGAGCAGTACTTC. Protein product: CASSQGGTGYYEQYF.

The V gene is TRBV6-5, the J gene TRBJ1-5, with TRBD1 matching 7 bases. Trimming took 5 bases from V and 4 from J; bases not matched to a gene: 8. CDR1 and CDR2 from the germline V gene are MNHEY and SVGAGI. The CDR3 runs 15 residues. CDR3 protein: CASSPDRAGNQPQHF. The CDR3, as DNA: TGTGCCAGCAGTCCTGACAGGGCGGGAAATCAGCCCCAGCATTTT.

The chain is built from TRBV4-2 and TRBJ1-5, with TRBD1 as a possible D gene (5 bases). This CDR3 has 15 amino acids. V shed 1 base and J shed 1 base, with 8 bases lying between them. From germline, CDR1 is LGHNA and CDR2 YNFKEQ. CDR3 nucleotides: TGTGCCAGCAGCCAAGGGGGGGGGAGCAATCAGCCCCAGCATTTT. Translated: CASSQGGGSNQPQHF.